The 28 T cell receptor beta chains in this list originate from one sample, sequenced in a study of regulatory T cells in long-lasting Graves disease (dated by TCRdb to about 2021). The intended sense of this specimen's time point label: persistent/refractory GD, antithyroid drugs over 5 years with positive TRAb. For both TCR sequencing and RNA sequencing, RNA was extracted from PBMCs in TRIzol. The library was produced with multiplex PCR. TCRdb names Illumina HiSeq 4000 as the instrument used. iRepertoire HTBI primers and Arm-PCR amplification of CDR3 regions were used to construct TCR beta libraries. TCRdb trimmed the raw reads at Q25, called clones with MiXCR and kept productive beta chains. Identical CDR3 protein sequences are pooled into one entry, listed with their most common genes and DNA. The sample records 600,000 to 850,000 distinct CDR3 sequences, 25% to 35% of which are singletons. In total, the top ten clones hold roughly 41% of the sample.

Source: peripheral blood mononuclear cells (PBMCs), taken when the disease was refractory, from a patient treated with antithyroid drugs. The receptors were sampled from a female donor with Graves disease.

This chain connects TRBV2 to TRBJ1-1; D unclear. V was trimmed by 3 bases and J by 7 bases, leaving 6 bases between them. The CDR3 has 11 amino acids. Germline values: CDR1 SNHLY, CDR2 FYNNEI. The CDR3 protein is CASSDTFEAFF. CDR3 nucleotides: TGTGCCAGCAGTGACACCTTTGAAGCTTTCTTT.

The chain carries TRBV12-3 or TRBV12-4 and TRBJ2-3; 11 bases agree with TRBD2. J lost 2 bases, V lost 6 bases, and 4 bases had no gene match. This CDR3 contains 15 residues. CDR3 loop: CASSPSGRNTDTQYF. The DNA for the CDR3 is TGTGCCAGCAGCCCTAGCGGGAGGAACACAGATACGCAGTATTTT.

The rearrangement uses TRBV5-1 and TRBJ2-7; 10 positions match TRBD1. The CDR3 has 17 amino acids. Germline-derived CDR1 and CDR2 are SGHRS and YFSETQ. V trimming: 2 bases; J trimming: 2 bases; junction bases outside the gene matches: 10. CDR3 amino acids: CASSFDRGQVFTYEQYF. The CDR3 nucleotides read TGCGCCAGCAGCTTCGACAGGGGGCAGGTTTTCACCTACGAGCAGTACTTC.

Notes on this clonotype: This could be a read error, since a much larger clone is one nucleotide away. The chain recombines TRBV11-2 with TRBJ2-7, with 12 positions matching TRBD2. The germline V gene encodes CDR1 SGHAT and CDR2 FQNNGV. CDR3 length equals 16 residues. DNA of the CDR3: TGTGCCGGCAGCTTAGTTACTAGCGGGAGGAGGTACGAGCAGTACTTC. It yields the protein CAGSLVTSGRRYEQYF. The full variable domain, its missing parts supplied by reference TRBV11-2 and TRBJ2-7, is EAGVAQSPRYKIIEKRQSVAFWCNPISGHATLYWYQQILGQGPKLLIQFQNNGVVDDSQLPKDRFSAERLKGVDSTLKIQPAKLEDSAVYLCAGSLVTSGRRYEQYFGPGTRLTVT.

This clonotype has a handful of counts. The chain links TRBV30 to TRBJ1-6; D is unclear. The CDR3 covers 13 residues. V was clipped by 5 bases and J by 10 bases, with 15 bases between them. Germline CDR1 and CDR2: GTSNPN and SVGIG (reference sequence). The CDR3 sequence is CAWAQRGDSPLHF. DNA of the CDR3: TGTGCCTGGGCGCAGCGGGGTGACTCACCCCTCCACTTT.

J is TRBJ2-3 and V is TRBV12-3 or TRBV12-4; 9 bases fit TRBD1. V lost 5 bases and J lost 3; bases outside the gene matches: 9. CDR3 length: 16 residues. The CDR3 spells CASSTTGGLKTDTQYF. For the CDR3, the DNA is TGTGCCAGCAGTACAACAGGGGGCCTGAAAACAGATACGCAGTATTTT.

The chain is built from TRBV19 and TRBJ1-1; 8 bases are a match to TRBD1. The CDR3 runs 16 residues. V shed 3 bases, J shed 2 bases, and the junction held 8 bases outside the gene matches. CDR1 and CDR2 (germline): LNHDA, SQIVND (reference sequence). The CDR3 DNA sequence: TGTGCCAGTAGTATCTGGACAGGGCTTGGAAACACTGAAGCTTTCTTT. Its translation is CASSIWTGLGNTEAFF.

In regard to this clonotype: This may be a read error: a much more frequent sequence differs by one nucleotide. V gene TRBV6-2 or TRBV6-3 combines with J gene TRBJ2-7; the match to TRBD1 covers 9 bases. Germline V gene sequence: CDR1 MNHEY, CDR2 SVGEGT. The CDR3 consists of 16 residues. The CDR3 loop is CASTLTGTGNFGEQCF. The DNA of the CDR3 is TGTGCCAGCACTCTAACCGGGACAGGGAACTTCGGCGAGCAGTGCTTC.

There are a few counts of this clonotype. The rearrangement links TRBV4-1 to TRBJ2-7, with TRBD2 matching 12 bases. In germline, CDR1 is MGHRA, CDR2 YSYEKL. The CDR3 is made up of 14 amino acids. V lost 5 bases to trimming and J lost 3 bases; unmatched junction nucleotides: 2. CDR3 in DNA: TGCGCCAGCAGCTGGACTAGCGGGAACTACGAGCAGTACTTC. Translation: CASSWTSGNYEQYF.

This clonotype appeared many times. This chain connects TRBV2 to TRBJ1-6; the D gene is possibly TRBD1 (5 bases). The V gene lost 8 bases and the J gene lost 0 bases, with 8 bases spanning the gap. The CDR3 is 14 residues long. Per the germline V gene, CDR1 is SNHLY and CDR2 is FYNNEI. This CDR3 is CASQGYSYNSPLHF. The DNA for the CDR3 is TGTGCCAGCCAGGGATACTCCTATAATTCACCCCTCCACTTT.

The V and J genes are TRBV6-2 or TRBV6-3 and TRBJ1-2; 9 nucleotides align to TRBD1. CDR3 length: 11 amino acids. V lost 8 bases, J lost 9 bases, and 4 bases stayed unmatched. CDR1 and CDR2 from the germline V gene are MNHEY and SVGEGT. DNA of the CDR3: TGTGCCAGCCGGGACAGGGAAAGCTACACCTTC. Encoded protein: CASRDRESYTF.

This clonotype was recorded many times. The CDR3 loop is CATSDSGTGSQETQYF. In DNA form, the CDR3 reads TGTGCCACCAGTGATTCGGGGACAGGGTCCCAAGAGACCCAGTACTTC. The rearrangement joins TRBV24-1 to TRBJ2-5; 9 bases match TRBD1. The CDR3 consists of 16 residues. Trimming took 2 bases from V and 1 from J; bases not matched to a gene: 4. Germline V gene lookup returns CDR1 KGHDR and CDR2 SFDVKD.

The chain's CDR3 is CASRLSGRGSYEQYF. The CDR3 DNA is TGTGCCAGCAGACTAAGCGGGAGGGGATCCTACGAGCAGTACTTC. The genes are TRBV3-1 and TRBJ2-7; 10 nucleotides agree with TRBD2. The CDR3 length is 15 residues. Germline V gives CDR1 LGHDT, CDR2 YNNKEL (reference sequence). J was trimmed by 1 base and V by 6 bases; bases with no gene match: 6.

The chain has TRBV20-1 and TRBJ2-7; 14 positions match TRBD2. The CDR3 is 15 amino acids. Per germline, CDR1 DFQATT and CDR2 SNEGSKA (reference sequence). V lost 2 bases to trimming and J lost 6 bases; unmatched junction nucleotides: 6. The CDR3 DNA sequence: TGCAGTGCTAGAACCGGGACTAGCGGGAGAGTCGAGCAGTACTTC. Translation gives CSARTGTSGRVEQYF.

This clonotype occurred a few times. The chain has TRBV28 and TRBJ1-1; D remains unclear. Germline CDR1 is MDHEN and CDR2 is SYDVKM. This CDR3 has 12 residues. The V end was cut by 6 bases, the J end by 5 bases, with 10 bases between. DNA of the CDR3: TGTGCCAGCAGCCCCCTTTATACTGAAGCTTTCTTT. Its translation is CASSPLYTEAFF.

This clonotype was recorded a few times. The rearrangement links TRBV18 to TRBJ2-7; D gene uncertain. Germline CDR1 KGHSH, CDR2 LQKENI. The CDR3 is 14 amino acids. Trimming shortened V by 2 bases and J by 3 bases, and 11 bases separated the two germline ends. CDR3 nucleotides: TGTGCCAGCTCACCAAACAATGTTGGCTACGAGCAGTACTTC. Protein product: CASSPNNVGYEQYF.

The V and J genes are TRBV15 and TRBJ2-1; 7 positions match TRBD2. The length of the CDR3 is 14 residues. Germline CDR1 reads LNHNV; CDR2 reads YYDKDF (reference sequence). J lost 0 bases, V lost 6 bases, and 2 bases had no gene match. This CDR3 is CATSSGGSYNEQFF. CDR3 DNA sequence: TGTGCCACCAGTTCGGGAGGCTCCTACAATGAGCAGTTCTTC.

This clonotype was counted ten times or more. The chain combines TRBV12-3 or TRBV12-4 with TRBJ2-7; TRBD2 aligns across 11 bases. The CDR3 has 14 amino acids. Trimming removed 7 bases from V and 5 bases from J; junction bases left unmatched: 7. CDR3 residues: CASKTSGSIHEQYF. As DNA, the CDR3 is TGTGCCAGCAAAACTAGCGGGAGTATCCACGAGCAGTACTTC.

J is TRBJ2-4 and V is TRBV19, with 7 bases aligning to TRBD1. After removal of 0 bases from V and 4 bases from J, the junction contained 3 bases not matched to a gene. The length of the CDR3 is 15 residues. From germline, CDR1 is LNHDA and CDR2 SQIVND (reference sequence). CDR3 region: CASSIETGVKNIQYF. The CDR3 region has the DNA TGTGCCAGTAGTATAGAAACAGGGGTGAAAAACATTCAGTACTTC.

In DNA, the CDR3 is TGCAGCGTTACGCAGTCTGGGGCCAACGTCCTGACTTTC. Translating gives CSVTQSGANVLTF. The V gene is TRBV29-1, the J gene TRBJ2-6; D is unresolved. The CDR3 totals 13 residues. Between the trimmed V and J ends, which lost 5 bases and 1 base, there was a span of 6 bases. Per the germline V gene, CDR1 is SQVTM and CDR2 is ANQGSEA. Full variable domain (missing parts from reference TRBV29-1 and TRBJ2-6): SAVISQKPSRDICQRGTSLTIQCQVDSQVTMMFWYRQQPGQSLTLIATANQGSEATYESGFVIDKFPISRPNLTFSTLTVSNMSPEDSSIYLCSVTQSGANVLTFGAGSRLTVL.

The V and J genes are TRBV5-1 and TRBJ1-2; 7 bases line up with TRBD1. Germline V CDR1 and CDR2: SGHRS, YFSETQ. The length of the CDR3 is 15 residues. V lost 4 bases to trimming and J lost 4 bases; unmatched junction nucleotides: 10. The CDR3 DNA follows: TGCGCCAGCAGCCTAGGGTGGGACAGTAGCTATGGCTACACCTTC. Its translation is CASSLGWDSSYGYTF.

This clonotype showed up many times. The rearrangement links TRBV28 to TRBJ1-1, with D perhaps matching TRBD1 (6 bases). The germline V and J ends were trimmed by 4 bases and 6 bases, with 12 bases remaining between them. Germline assignment: CDR1 MDHEN and CDR2 SYDVKM. This CDR3 comprises 13 residues. The CDR3: CASSSPDSPEAFF. The CDR3 DNA sequence: TGTGCCAGCAGTTCCCCGGACAGTCCTGAAGCTTTCTTT.

This clonotype appeared many times. The chain employs TRBV6-5 and TRBJ1-1, with 9 bases that match TRBD1. Germline-derived CDR1 and CDR2 are MNHEY and SVGAGI. The V and J ends lost 4 bases and 2 bases, in that order; junction bases with no gene match: 8. This CDR3 contains 16 residues. In DNA form, the CDR3 reads TGTGCCAGCAGTTCGCCGGGACAGGGAACTAACACTGAAGCTTTCTTT. Translating it yields CASSSPGQGTNTEAFF.

The DNA for the CDR3 is TGCGCCAGCAGCTTGGTCGGGGGAAGGAGCCTGGTGGGCACTGAAGCTTTCTTT. Protein sequence: CASSLVGGRSLVGTEAFF. The rearrangement links TRBV5-1 to TRBJ1-1, with D possibly being TRBD1 (5 bases). Deletions cut 0 bases from V and 4 bases from J, with 22 bases between. This CDR3 comprises 18 residues. CDR1 SGHRS and CDR2 YFSETQ come from the germline V gene.

The chain employs TRBV20-1 and TRBJ1-6; 9 bases are shared with TRBD1. The CDR3 is 13 amino acids. V trimming: 3 bases; J trimming: 9 bases; junction bases outside the gene matches: 3. CDR1 is DFQATT and CDR2 is SNEGSKA in the germline V gene (reference sequence). The CDR3 coding sequence is TGCAGTGCTAGTGGACAGGGGAGTTCACCCCTCCACTTT. Residues: CSASGQGSSPLHF.

This chain joins TRBV7-2 and TRBJ1-6, with no clear D. The V end was cut by 5 bases, the J end by 10 bases, with 18 bases between. CDR1 is SGHTA, CDR2 FQGNSA, per germline. The CDR3 runs 15 residues. The CDR3 DNA follows: TGTGCCAGCAGCCGGAGGACGGATCCAGGCTCACCCCTCCACTTT. Translating it yields CASSRRTDPGSPLHF.

V and J are TRBV6-1 and TRBJ2-7, with D possibly being TRBD1 (6 bases). V was pared by 6 bases and J by 6 bases, with 15 bases between. This CDR3 spans 13 amino acids. Germline loops: CDR1 MNHNS, CDR2 SASEGT. CDR3 amino acids: CASSRRGGSEQYF. In nucleotides, the CDR3 is TGTGCCAGCAGCCGCCGTGGGGGCAGCGAGCAGTACTTC.

This clonotype has a count of ten or more. The genes are TRBV28 and TRBJ2-5, with TRBD1 matching over 9 bases. The CDR3 runs 15 residues. The germline gives CDR1 MDHEN, CDR2 SYDVKM. V shed 4 bases and J 5 bases; nucleotides not matched to a gene: 8. The CDR3 loop reads CASSSPGQGAETQYF. Here the CDR3 DNA reads TGTGCCAGCAGTTCCCCGGGACAGGGAGCCGAGACCCAGTACTTC.